What follows are 24 T cell receptor beta chains derived from one specimen sequenced in a study of blood T cell repertoires in COVID-19. The assay was immunoSEQ multiplex PCR, and TCRdb's table has in-frame clones only and misses some. The table shows hundreds of thousands of clones, with around 90% occurring only once. The sample consisted of PBMCs or T cells enriched from blood (not recorded which). These receptors all stem from a man aged 60 to 69 who had recovered from COVID-19.

The genes are TRBV2 and TRBJ2-7, with 11 positions matching TRBD2. The CDR3 loop spans 14 amino acids. The germline CDR1 and CDR2 sequences are SNHLY and FYNNEI. J was trimmed by 5 bases and V by 7 bases; bases with no gene match: 7. CDR3 region: CASNKLAGAHEQYF. CDR3 coding DNA: TGTGCCAGCAACAAACTAGCGGGAGCCCACGAGCAGTACTTC.

The chain carries TRBV24-1 and TRBJ2-1, with 7 bases lining up with TRBD1. Looked up from germline, CDR1 is KGHDR and CDR2 is SFDVKD. V shed 6 bases and J 6 bases; nucleotides not matched to a gene: 4. CDR3 length equals 13 residues. The CDR3, as DNA: TGTGCCACCAGTAAGCCAGGGGGCAATGAGCAGTTCTTC. Residues: CATSKPGGNEQFF.

V is TRBV18 and J is TRBJ2-1; 8 bases map to TRBD2. This CDR3 has 16 residues. The V gene end was trimmed by 3 bases and the J gene end by 4 bases; junction bases not matched to a gene: 8. Germline CDR1 KGHSH, CDR2 LQKENI. The CDR3 spells CASSPPGGGPYNEQFF. The CDR3 nucleotides are TGTGCCAGCTCACCCCCTGGCGGGGGGCCTTACAATGAGCAGTTCTTC.

The chain joins TRBV7-3 to TRBJ2-1; TRBD2 agrees at 7 bases. The CDR3 has 15 residues. Looked up from germline, CDR1 is SGHTA and CDR2 is FQGTGA. J was trimmed by 4 bases and V by 5 bases; bases with no gene match: 8. This chain's CDR3 is CASSPSGFLYNEQFF. The CDR3 bases are TGTGCCAGCAGCCCTAGCGGATTTTTGTACAATGAGCAGTTCTTC.

This chain uses TRBV9 with TRBJ1-3; possibly TRBD1 for D (6 bases). The CDR3 consists of 14 residues. Per the germline V gene, CDR1 is SGDLS and CDR2 is YYNGEE. The V gene lost 4 bases and the J gene lost 1 base, with 9 bases spanning the gap. The chain's CDR3 is CASSKGGSGNTIYF. The CDR3 region has the DNA TGTGCCAGCAGCAAAGGGGGATCTGGAAACACCATATATTTT.

The V and J genes are TRBV30 and TRBJ2-7, with 9 bases aligning to TRBD2. Germline assignment: CDR1 GTSNPN and CDR2 SVGIG (reference sequence). The CDR3 consists of 16 residues. The V gene end was trimmed by 0 bases and the J gene end by 5 bases; junction bases not matched to a gene: 11. CDR3 in amino acids: CAWSVRVAGVSDEQYF. The CDR3 nucleotides are TGTGCCTGGAGTGTACGTGTAGCGGGAGTTTCCGACGAGCAGTACTTC.

This clone showed up just a few times. The rearrangement uses TRBV19 and TRBJ2-7, with 7 nucleotides matching TRBD1. This CDR3 comprises 15 residues. Germline V gene lookup returns CDR1 LNHDA and CDR2 SQIVND (reference sequence). Trimming at V came to 0 bases and at J to 2 bases, leaving 4 bases not matched to a gene. For the CDR3, the DNA is TGTGCCAGTAGTATAGACCTAGGACAGGCCTACGAGCAGTACTTC. Its protein is CASSIDLGQAYEQYF.

The chain recombines TRBV7-9 with TRBJ2-4, with 9 nucleotides matching TRBD1. V trimming: 2 bases; J trimming: 9 bases; junction bases outside the gene matches: 8. Germline CDR1 SEHNR, CDR2 FQNEAQ (reference sequence). The CDR3 loop spans 15 amino acids. CDR3 amino acids: CASSLTGGAGAIQYF. CDR3 coding DNA: TGTGCCAGCAGCTTAACAGGGGGCGCCGGGGCCATTCAGTACTTC.

The chain couples TRBV2 to TRBJ1-5; D perhaps matches TRBD1 (5 bases). CDR1 SNHLY and CDR2 FYNNEI come from the germline V gene. The ends were cut back, 4 bases at V and 4 bases at J, with 8 bases in the middle. The CDR3 is made up of 13 amino acids. CDR3 sequence (DNA): TGTGCCAGCAGTGGCCAGGGAAATCAGCCCCAGCATTTT. Residues: CASSGQGNQPQHF. Together with reference TRBV2 and TRBJ1-5, the CDR3 gives the full variable domain: EPEVTQTPSHQVTQMGQEVILRCVPISNHLYFYWYRQILGQKVEFLVSFYNNEISEKSEIFDDQFSVERPDGSNFTLKIRSTKLEDSAMYFCASSGQGNQPQHFGDGTRLSIL.

Worth noting for this clone: Compared with germline, one end of the junction differs, possibly owing to a read error. The chain couples TRBV28 to TRBJ1-2, with 8 positions matching TRBD1. Germline values: CDR1 MDHEN, CDR2 SYDVKM. CDR3 length equals 12 residues. The chain's CDR3 is CASSTTGATGGF. CDR3 bases: TGTGCCAGCAGTACGACAGGGGCGACGGGAGGCTTC.

This clone was observed once. The chain uses TRBV6-1 and TRBJ2-7; 9 positions agree with TRBD1. The V and J ends lost 0 bases and 0 bases, in that order; junction bases with no gene match: 27. Germline CDR1 MNHNS, CDR2 SASEGT. The CDR3 runs 24 residues. The CDR3 DNA sequence: TGTGCCAGCAGTGAAGCCTGGTCATCACCCTCTGGGTTACAGGGGGCTACCCCCTCCTACGAGCAGTACTTC. As protein: CASSEAWSSPSGLQGATPSYEQYF.

The chain combines TRBV19 with TRBJ2-2; 8 bases map to TRBD2. The CDR3 consists of 15 residues. The trim removed 6 bases at V and 2 bases at J, leaving 5 bases unmatched. Germline CDR1 and CDR2: LNHDA and SQIVND (reference sequence). This CDR3 reads CASRPTSGNTGELFF. CDR3 coding DNA: TGTGCCAGTAGACCAACTAGCGGCAACACCGGGGAGCTGTTTTTT. The full variable domain, in which reference TRBV19 and TRBJ2-2 provide the parts outside the CDR3, is DGGITQSPKYLFRKEGQNVTLSCEQNLNHDAMYWYRQDPGQGLRLIYYSQIVNDFQKGDIAEGYSVSREKKESFPLTVTSAQKNPTAFYLCASRPTSGNTGELFFGEGSRLTVL.

The V gene is TRBV5-5, the J gene TRBJ1-1; no definite D call. CDR3 length: 16 residues. Trimming took off 1 base at V and 2 bases at J, with 15 bases between the two ends. Germline V gene sequence: CDR1 SGHKS, CDR2 YYEKEE (reference sequence). CDR3 nucleotides: TGTGCCAGCAGCTTGCCACCCACCATAGCCAACACTGAAGCTTTCTTT. It is translated as CASSLPPTIANTEAFF.

The chain is built from TRBV30 and TRBJ1-5; 7 nucleotides align to TRBD1. The trim removed 2 bases at V and 6 bases at J, leaving 1 base unmatched. This CDR3 spans 12 amino acids. Germline V gives CDR1 GTSNPN, CDR2 SVGIG (reference sequence). The CDR3 protein is CAWSYRGQPQHF. CDR3 nucleotides: TGTGCCTGGAGTTACAGGGGTCAGCCCCAGCATTTT.

The rearrangement uses TRBV14 and TRBJ2-1; TRBD2 matches at 14 bases. The CDR3 contains 17 residues. Germline CDR1 reads SGHDN; CDR2 reads FVKESK. V dropped 5 bases and J dropped 8; count of bases not matched to a gene: 11. The CDR3 protein is CASSRAGLAGAWDEQFF. The DNA for the CDR3 is TGTGCCAGCAGCAGAGCGGGACTAGCGGGGGCCTGGGATGAGCAGTTCTTC.

The V gene is TRBV11-2, the J gene TRBJ2-7; D may be TRBD2 (6 bases). Trimming left V 0 bases short and J 0 bases short, with 9 bases between. Germline CDR1 is SGHAT and CDR2 is FQNNGV. The CDR3 totals 15 residues. CDR3: CASSLDGGTSYEQYF. The CDR3, as DNA: TGTGCCAGCAGCTTAGATGGCGGGACCTCCTACGAGCAGTACTTC.

CDR3 DNA sequence: TGTGCCAGCAGCCGGCAGGGTCAACTGCCCCAGCATTTT. Protein sequence: CASSRQGQLPQHF. V usage is TRBV5-6 and J usage is TRBJ1-5, with a possible D match to TRBD1 (5 bases). This CDR3 comprises 13 residues. Germline V gives CDR1 SGHDT, CDR2 YYEEEE. V was cut by 4 bases and J by 9 bases, with 14 bases left in between.

This clone was seen once. The chain is built from TRBV6-2 or TRBV6-3 and TRBJ1-2; possible D gene TRBD1, 5 bases. The V and J ends lost 5 bases and 5 bases respectively, with 12 bases between them. CDR1 is MNHEY and CDR2 is SVGEGT in the germline V gene. The CDR3 sequence is 13 residues long. CDR3 in amino acids: CASSPTGKYGYTF. In nucleotides, the CDR3 is TGTGCCAGCAGTCCAACAGGAAAGTATGGCTACACCTTC.

This chain links TRBV2 with TRBJ2-3; D is unresolved. Per germline, CDR1 SNHLY and CDR2 FYNNEI. V shed 5 bases and J shed 0 bases, with 12 bases lying between them. The CDR3 length is 15 residues. The CDR3 loop reads CASSLLRTSTDTQYF. CDR3 bases: TGTGCCAGCAGTCTACTAAGAACCAGCACAGATACGCAGTATTTT. Combining the CDR3 with reference TRBV2 and TRBJ2-3 gives the whole variable domain EPEVTQTPSHQVTQMGQEVILRCVPISNHLYFYWYRQILGQKVEFLVSFYNNEISEKSEIFDDQFSVERPDGSNFTLKIRSTKLEDSAMYFCASSLLRTSTDTQYFGPGTRLTVL.

This clone was picked up one time. The CDR3, as DNA: TGTGCTAGTGGTTTGGATAGTCTAGCGGGGACCAGAGCCTACGAGCAGTACTTC. This encodes CASGLDSLAGTRAYEQYF. This chain links TRBV12-5 with TRBJ2-7; the match to TRBD2 covers 9 bases. Germline CDR1 and CDR2: LGHNT and FRNRAP. This CDR3 region has 18 residues. The trim removed 1 base at V and 2 bases at J, leaving 12 bases unmatched.

The rearrangement uses TRBV5-1 and TRBJ2-5, with 7 bases aligning to TRBD1. The CDR3 consists of 14 residues. The V gene end was trimmed by 4 bases and the J gene end by 5 bases; junction bases not matched to a gene: 8. From germline, CDR1 is SGHRS and CDR2 YFSETQ. This chain's CDR3 is CASSKQGRRETQYF. The CDR3 DNA sequence: TGCGCCAGCAGCAAACAGGGGCGCAGGGAGACCCAGTACTTC.

The rearrangement uses TRBV24-1 and TRBJ1-2; 9 nucleotides match TRBD1. The CDR3 runs 14 residues. Per the germline V gene, CDR1 is KGHDR and CDR2 is SFDVKD. V dropped 4 bases and J dropped 6; count of bases not matched to a gene: 5. The CDR3 DNA is TGTGCCACCAGTGAACGTAACAGGGGGCATGGCTACACCTTC. Translated, it gives CATSERNRGHGYTF.

This chain connects TRBV19 to TRBJ2-7, with 10 bases aligning to TRBD1. Germline-derived CDR1 and CDR2 are LNHDA and SQIVND (reference sequence). This CDR3 is built from 16 residues. V shed 4 bases, J shed 2 bases, and the junction held 8 bases outside the gene matches. Written as DNA, the CDR3 is TGTGCCAGTAGTACCATACCGGGACAGGGGACCTACGAGCAGTACTTC. As protein: CASSTIPGQGTYEQYF. Complete variable domain (other parts from reference TRBV19 and TRBJ2-7): DGGITQSPKYLFRKEGQNVTLSCEQNLNHDAMYWYRQDPGQGLRLIYYSQIVNDFQKGDIAEGYSVSREKKESFPLTVTSAQKNPTAFYLCASSTIPGQGTYEQYFGPGTRLTVT.

This rearrangement joins TRBV30 to TRBJ2-1, with 12 bases matching TRBD1. After removal of 4 bases from V and 10 bases from J, the junction contained 11 bases not matched to a gene. Germline CDR1 GTSNPN, CDR2 SVGIG (reference sequence). The CDR3 sequence is 15 residues long. The CDR3 coding sequence is TGTGCCTGGATTATCCGGGACAGGGGGCTGGGAGAGCAGTTCTTC. Translated, it gives CAWIIRDRGLGEQFF.